This T cell receptor beta chain was observed in a study of beta chain features in type 1 diabetes. The study reverse transcribed the entire isolated RNA, so it sequenced expressed TCRB transcripts. The protocol was immunoSEQ multiplex PCR, while the TCRdb copy is restricted to in-frame clones and leaves out a portion. The repertoire has fewer than 65,000 clones, about 55% of them found once; the top ten carry about 2.2%. This sequence originates from a woman aged 18-35 years in good health. The sample was Tregs from blood.

CDR3 amino acids: CASSFEGATNEKLFF. CDR3 nucleotides: TGCGCCAGCAGCTTCGAGGGGGCAACTAATGAAAAACTGTTTTTT. The gene calls are TRBV5-1 and TRBJ1-4; the D gene is possibly TRBD1 (6 bases). V was pared by 2 bases and J by 0 bases, with 8 bases between. The length of the CDR3 is 15 residues. Germline CDR1 reads SGHRS; CDR2 reads YFSETQ.